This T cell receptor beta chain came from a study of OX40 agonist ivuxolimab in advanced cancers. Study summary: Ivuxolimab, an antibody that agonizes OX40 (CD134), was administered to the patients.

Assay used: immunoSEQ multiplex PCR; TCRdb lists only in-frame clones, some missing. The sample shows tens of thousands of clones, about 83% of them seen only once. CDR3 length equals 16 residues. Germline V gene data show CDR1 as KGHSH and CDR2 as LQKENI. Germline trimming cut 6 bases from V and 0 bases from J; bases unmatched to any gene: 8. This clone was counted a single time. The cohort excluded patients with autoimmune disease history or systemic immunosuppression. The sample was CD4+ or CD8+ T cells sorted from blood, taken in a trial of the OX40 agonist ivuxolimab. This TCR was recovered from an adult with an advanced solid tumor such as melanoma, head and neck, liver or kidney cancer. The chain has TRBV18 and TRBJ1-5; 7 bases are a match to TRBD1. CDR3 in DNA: TGTGCCAGCTCTCCCAGACAGGGCCTTAGCAATCAGCCCCAGCATTTT. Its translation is CASSPRQGLSNQPQHF. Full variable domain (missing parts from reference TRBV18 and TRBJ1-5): NAGVMQNPRHLVRRRGQEARLRCSPMKGHSHVYWYRQLPEEGLKFMVYLQKENIIDESGMPKERFSAEFPKEGPSILRIQQVVRGDSAAYFCASSPRQGLSNQPQHFGDGTRLSIL.